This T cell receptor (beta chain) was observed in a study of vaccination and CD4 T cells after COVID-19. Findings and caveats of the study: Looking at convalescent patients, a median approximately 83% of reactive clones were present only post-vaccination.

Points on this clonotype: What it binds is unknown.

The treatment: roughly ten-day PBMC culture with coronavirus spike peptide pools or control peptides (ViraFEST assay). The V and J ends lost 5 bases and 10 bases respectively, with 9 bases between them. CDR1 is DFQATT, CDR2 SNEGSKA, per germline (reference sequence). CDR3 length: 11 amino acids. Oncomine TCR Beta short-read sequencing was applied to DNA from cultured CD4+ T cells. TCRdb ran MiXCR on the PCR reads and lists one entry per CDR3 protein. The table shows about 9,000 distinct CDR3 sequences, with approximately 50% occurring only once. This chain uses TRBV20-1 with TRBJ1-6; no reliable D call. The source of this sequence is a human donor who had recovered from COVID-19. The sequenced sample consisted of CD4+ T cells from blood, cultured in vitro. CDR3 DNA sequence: TGCAGTGCTCCCGTAGGCTCACCCCTCCACTTT. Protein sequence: CSAPVGSPLHF.